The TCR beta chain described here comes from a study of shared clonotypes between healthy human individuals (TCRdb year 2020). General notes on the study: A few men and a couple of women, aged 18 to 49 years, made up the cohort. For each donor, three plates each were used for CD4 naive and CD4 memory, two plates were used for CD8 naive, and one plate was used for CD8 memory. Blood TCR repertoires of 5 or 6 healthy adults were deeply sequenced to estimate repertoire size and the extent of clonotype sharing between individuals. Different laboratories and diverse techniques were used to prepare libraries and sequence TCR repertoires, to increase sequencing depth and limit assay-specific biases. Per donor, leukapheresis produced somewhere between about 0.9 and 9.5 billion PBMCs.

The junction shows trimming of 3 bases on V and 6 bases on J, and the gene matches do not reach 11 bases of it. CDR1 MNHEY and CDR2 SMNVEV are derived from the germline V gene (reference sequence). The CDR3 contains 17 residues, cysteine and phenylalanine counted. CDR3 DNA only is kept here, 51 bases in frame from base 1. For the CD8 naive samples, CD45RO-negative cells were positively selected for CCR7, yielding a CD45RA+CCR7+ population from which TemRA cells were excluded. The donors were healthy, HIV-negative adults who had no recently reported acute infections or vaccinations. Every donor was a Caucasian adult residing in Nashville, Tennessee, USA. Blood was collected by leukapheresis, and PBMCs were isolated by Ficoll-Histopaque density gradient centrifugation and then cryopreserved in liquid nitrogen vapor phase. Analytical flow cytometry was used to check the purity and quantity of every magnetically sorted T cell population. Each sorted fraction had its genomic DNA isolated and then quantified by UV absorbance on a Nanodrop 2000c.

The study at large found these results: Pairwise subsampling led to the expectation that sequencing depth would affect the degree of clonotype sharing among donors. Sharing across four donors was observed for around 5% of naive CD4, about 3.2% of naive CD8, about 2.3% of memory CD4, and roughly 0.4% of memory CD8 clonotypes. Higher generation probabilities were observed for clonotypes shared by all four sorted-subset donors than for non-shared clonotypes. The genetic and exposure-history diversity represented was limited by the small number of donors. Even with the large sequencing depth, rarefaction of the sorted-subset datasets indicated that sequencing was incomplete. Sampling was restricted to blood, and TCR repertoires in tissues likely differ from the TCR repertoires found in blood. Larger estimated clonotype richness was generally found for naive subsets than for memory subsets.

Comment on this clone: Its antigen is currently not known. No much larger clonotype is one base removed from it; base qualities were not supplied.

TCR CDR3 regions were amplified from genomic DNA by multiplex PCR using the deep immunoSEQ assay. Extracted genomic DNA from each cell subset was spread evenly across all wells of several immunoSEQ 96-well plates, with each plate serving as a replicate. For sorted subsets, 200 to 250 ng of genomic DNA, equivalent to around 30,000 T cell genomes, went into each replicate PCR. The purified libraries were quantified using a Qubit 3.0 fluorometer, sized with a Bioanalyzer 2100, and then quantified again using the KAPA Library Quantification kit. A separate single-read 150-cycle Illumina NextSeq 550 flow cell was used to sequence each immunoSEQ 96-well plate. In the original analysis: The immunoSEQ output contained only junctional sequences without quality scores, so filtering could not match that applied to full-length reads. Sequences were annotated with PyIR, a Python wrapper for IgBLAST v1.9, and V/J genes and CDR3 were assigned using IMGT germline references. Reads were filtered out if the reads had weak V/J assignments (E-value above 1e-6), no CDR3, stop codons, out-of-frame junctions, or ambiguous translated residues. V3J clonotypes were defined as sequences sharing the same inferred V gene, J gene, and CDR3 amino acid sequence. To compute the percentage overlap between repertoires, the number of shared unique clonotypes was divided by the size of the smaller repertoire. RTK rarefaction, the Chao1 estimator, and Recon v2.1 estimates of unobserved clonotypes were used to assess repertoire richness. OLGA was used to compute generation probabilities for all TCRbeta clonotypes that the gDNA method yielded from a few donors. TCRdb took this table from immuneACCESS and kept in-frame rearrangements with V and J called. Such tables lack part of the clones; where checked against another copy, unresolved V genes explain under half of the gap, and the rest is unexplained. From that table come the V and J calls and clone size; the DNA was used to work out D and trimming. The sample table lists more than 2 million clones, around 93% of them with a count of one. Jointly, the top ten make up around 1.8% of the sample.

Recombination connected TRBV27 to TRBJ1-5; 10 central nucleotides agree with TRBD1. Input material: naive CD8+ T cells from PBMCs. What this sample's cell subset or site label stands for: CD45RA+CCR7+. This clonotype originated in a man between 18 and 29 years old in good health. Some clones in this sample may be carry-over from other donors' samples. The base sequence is TGTGCCAGCAGTTTTTCCTGGGGACAGGGGTTTGGTCAGCCCCAGCATTTT. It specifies CASSFSWGQGFGQPQHF.